The 21 T cell receptor beta chains below were found in one sample sequenced in a study of OX40 agonist ivuxolimab in advanced cancers. The table came from immunoSEQ multiplex PCR; TCRdb's copy has only in-frame clones and leaves some out. The profile shows 84,000 or so clones, about 94% of them singletons. Sequenced material: CD4+ or CD8+ T cells sorted from blood, taken in a trial of the OX40 agonist ivuxolimab. These receptors all stem from an adult with an advanced solid tumor such as melanoma, head and neck, liver or kidney cancer.

V and J are TRBV6-5 and TRBJ2-7, with 7 bases lining up with TRBD1. The J segment lost 3 bases and the V segment lost 2 bases, leaving 4 bases of the junction unmatched. The CDR3 totals 14 residues. Germline values: CDR1 MNHEY, CDR2 SVGAGI. The CDR3 protein is CASSYGTELYEQYF. CDR3 nucleotide sequence: TGTGCCAGCAGTTACGGGACAGAACTCTACGAGCAGTACTTC.

This sequence joins TRBV9 and TRBJ1-2; the match to TRBD1 covers 10 bases. V lost 6 bases, J lost 8 bases, and 13 bases stayed unmatched. The germline gives CDR1 SGDLS, CDR2 YYNGEE. The CDR3 has 15 residues. Written as DNA, the CDR3 is TGTGCCAGCACCTCCGGGACAGGGGCCCTTGAGGGCTACACCTTC. This encodes CASTSGTGALEGYTF.

This clone appeared a few times. The chain is built from TRBV19 and TRBJ1-1, with 9 bases matching TRBD1. Germline CDR1 reads LNHDA; CDR2 reads SQIVND (reference sequence). This CDR3 has 15 amino acids. Germline trimming cut 2 bases from V and 1 base from J; bases unmatched to any gene: 2. CDR3 region: CASSIWGQGNTEAFF. The CDR3 DNA reads TGTGCCAGTAGTATATGGGGACAGGGGAACACTGAAGCTTTCTTT.

The chain is built from TRBV4-2 and TRBJ2-7; D not resolved. The CDR3 is 13 amino acids. Trimming removed 1 base from V and 0 bases from J, with 4 bases in between. Germline V gives CDR1 LGHNA, CDR2 YNFKEQ. This CDR3 is CASSQGSSYEQYF. DNA of the CDR3: TGTGCCAGCAGCCAAGGGAGCTCCTACGAGCAGTACTTC.

This clone was picked up a small number of times. The junction shows a germline mismatch at one end, possibly a read error. The CDR3 region has the DNA TGCGCCAGCAGCCAAGATAGGCAGGGGGCCTACAATGAGCAGTTCTTC. This sequence encodes CASSQDRQGAYNEQFF. The chain links TRBV7-9 to TRBJ2-1; the match to TRBD1 covers 7 bases. The CDR3 covers 16 residues. CDR1 and CDR2 (germline): SEHNR, FQNEAQ (reference sequence).

This chain joins TRBV19 and TRBJ2-3; the match to TRBD2 covers 14 bases. There are 19 residues in the CDR3. V lost 5 bases to trimming and J lost 1 base; unmatched junction nucleotides: 11. CDR1 LNHDA and CDR2 SQIVND come from the germline V gene (reference sequence). CDR3 region: CASSRTSGRTRTRTDTQYF. In DNA form, the CDR3 reads TGTGCCAGTAGTCGGACTAGCGGGAGGACCAGAACCCGCACAGATACGCAGTATTTT. The whole variable domain, remainder taken from reference TRBV19 and TRBJ2-3, is DGGITQSPKYLFRKEGQNVTLSCEQNLNHDAMYWYRQDPGQGLRLIYYSQIVNDFQKGDIAEGYSVSREKKESFPLTVTSAQKNPTAFYLCASSRTSGRTRTRTDTQYFGPGTRLTVL.

This clone has just one count. The chain links TRBV4-3 to TRBJ2-1, with TRBD2 matching over 15 bases. CDR3 length: 18 residues. Trimming cost V 4 bases and J 0 bases; bases outside gene matches: 4. CDR1 is LGHNA, CDR2 YSLEER, per germline. The CDR3 here is CASSRGLAGGLSYNEQFF. CDR3 nucleotides: TGCGCCAGCAGCCGGGGACTAGCGGGAGGCCTCTCCTACAATGAGCAGTTCTTC.

This sequence joins TRBV5-4 and TRBJ2-2, with 7 bases that match TRBD1. The junction had 4 bases not matched to a gene; V was cut back by 4 bases and J by 4 bases. This CDR3 has 14 amino acids. CDR1 and CDR2 from the germline V gene are SGHNT and YYREEE (reference sequence). The CDR3 here is CASSQGQRTGELFF. CDR3 bases: TGTGCCAGCAGCCAGGGACAGCGCACCGGGGAGCTGTTTTTT.

The V call is TRBV9, the J call TRBJ2-7; the D gene is possibly TRBD2 (5 bases). Germline V lookup: CDR1 SGDLS, CDR2 YYNGEE. CDR3 length: 12 amino acids. V was shortened by 4 bases and J by 3 bases, with 8 bases between the two germline ends. The CDR3 protein is CASSSRDYEQYF. The CDR3 nucleotides are TGTGCCAGCAGCTCCCGGGACTACGAGCAGTACTTC.

The rearrangement links TRBV4-1 to TRBJ2-1; 10 bases are a match to TRBD2. Losses at the gene ends were 0 bases for V and 8 bases for J; bases not matched to a gene: 10. Germline CDR1 MGHRA, CDR2 YSYEKL. This CDR3 has 17 residues. CDR3 residues: CASSQDMASGSIDEQFF. The CDR3 DNA reads TGCGCCAGCAGCCAAGATATGGCTAGCGGGAGTATCGATGAGCAGTTCTTC.

The genes are TRBV19 and TRBJ2-1, with a weak D call TRBD1 (6 bases). The CDR3 length is 14 residues. Trimming shortened V by 3 bases and J by 4 bases, and 10 bases separated the two germline ends. Germline values: CDR1 LNHDA, CDR2 SQIVND (reference sequence). Here the CDR3 reads CASSIGTYYNEQFF. The CDR3 nucleotides read TGTGCCAGTAGTATCGGGACATATTACAATGAGCAGTTCTTC.

The V call is TRBV6-6, the J call TRBJ2-7, with TRBD1 identical over 8 bases. V lost 5 bases, J lost 0 bases, and 3 bases stayed unmatched. CDR3 length: 14 residues. Germline lookup yields CDR1 MNHNY and CDR2 SVGAGI (reference sequence). The CDR3 DNA is TGTGCCAGCAGTCAGGGGGCCAGCTCCTACGAGCAGTACTTC. It encodes CASSQGASSYEQYF.

V gene TRBV19 combines with J gene TRBJ1-2; D might be TRBD1 (6 bases). V dropped 5 bases and J dropped 0 bases, with 25 bases sitting between them. The CDR3 extends over 19 amino acids. Per germline, CDR1 LNHDA and CDR2 SQIVND (reference sequence). DNA for the CDR3: TGTGCCAGTAGTTCAACCACAACTCCCCAACAGGGAGCTAACTATGGCTACACCTTC. It translates to CASSSTTTPQQGANYGYTF. Based on the CDR3 plus reference TRBV19 and TRBJ1-2, the full variable domain is DGGITQSPKYLFRKEGQNVTLSCEQNLNHDAMYWYRQDPGQGLRLIYYSQIVNDFQKGDIAEGYSVSREKKESFPLTVTSAQKNPTAFYLCASSSTTTPQQGANYGYTFGSGTRLTVV.

The CDR3 loop reads CASNTLPGANTGELFF. The CDR3 coding sequence is TGTGCCAGCAACACTCTTCCAGGGGCCAACACCGGGGAGCTGTTTTTT. The J gene is TRBJ2-2, the V gene TRBV27; tentatively, D is TRBD1 (6 bases). The CDR3 spans 16 residues. Germline V gene lookup returns CDR1 MNHEY and CDR2 SMNVEV (reference sequence). V shed 7 bases and J shed 2 bases, with 17 bases lying between them.

CDR3 nucleotide sequence: TGTGCCAGCAGGAAAGGGCTGGGGACTGAAGCTTTCTTT. This codes for CASRKGLGTEAFF. V is TRBV7-9 and J is TRBJ1-1; no definite D call. Trimming took off 6 bases at V and 5 bases at J, with 13 bases between the two ends. CDR1 SEHNR and CDR2 FQNEAQ come from the germline V gene (reference sequence). The CDR3 sequence is 13 residues long.

J is TRBJ2-7 and V is TRBV5-1; 9 bases line up with TRBD2. The CDR3 sequence is 14 residues long. CDR1 SGHRS and CDR2 YFSETQ come from the germline V gene. J gave up 2 bases and V 6 bases, and 6 bases lay outside the gene matches. The CDR3 nucleotides read TGCGCCAGCACCCAGGGACTAGCCCCCTACGAGCAGTACTTC. This sequence encodes CASTQGLAPYEQYF.

This sequence joins TRBV11-2 and TRBJ2-7; D not certain. Germline CDR1 SGHAT, CDR2 FQNNGV. The germline V and J ends were trimmed by 3 bases and 2 bases, with 8 bases remaining between them. There are 13 residues in the CDR3. The CDR3: CASSLAPAYEQYF. CDR3 DNA: TGTGCCAGCAGCTTGGCTCCCGCCTACGAGCAGTACTTC. The whole variable domain, filled in from reference TRBV11-2 and TRBJ2-7, reads EAGVAQSPRYKIIEKRQSVAFWCNPISGHATLYWYQQILGQGPKLLIQFQNNGVVDDSQLPKDRFSAERLKGVDSTLKIQPAKLEDSAVYLCASSLAPAYEQYFGPGTRLTVT.

V usage is TRBV4-2 and J usage is TRBJ2-2, with TRBD2 matching over 13 bases. The CDR3 has 16 amino acids. Germline V lookup: CDR1 LGHNA, CDR2 YNFKEQ. V gave up 5 bases and J gave up 7 bases; unmatched junction bases: 7. CDR3 residues: CASSSGLAGQGGELFF. DNA for the CDR3: TGTGCCAGCAGCTCGGGACTAGCGGGGCAGGGCGGGGAGCTGTTTTTT.

The chain recombines TRBV5-6 with TRBJ1-2; D is uncertain. This CDR3 has 14 amino acids. In germline, CDR1 is SGHDT, CDR2 YYEEEE. Trimming cost V 3 bases and J 8 bases, with 17 bases left between them. The CDR3 reads CASSSPRGLGGYTF. DNA of the CDR3: TGTGCCAGCAGCTCCCCCAGAGGGTTGGGCGGCTACACCTTC. Drawing the rest from reference TRBV5-6 and TRBJ1-2, the complete variable domain is DAGVTQSPTHLIKTRGQQVTLRCSPKSGHDTVSWYQQALGQGPQFIFQYYEEEERQRGNFPDRFSGHQFPNYSSELNVNALLLGDSALYLCASSSPRGLGGYTFGSGTRLTVV.

The J gene is TRBJ2-7, the V gene TRBV13, with 14 bases that match TRBD2. Germline CDR1 is PRHDT and CDR2 is FYEKMQ (reference sequence). The CDR3 runs 17 residues. V was pared by 6 bases and J by 4 bases, with 11 bases of the junction left unmatched. This CDR3 reads CASSGTGTSGSVYEQYF. Written as DNA, the CDR3 is TGTGCCAGCAGTGGAACGGGGACTAGCGGGAGTGTATACGAGCAGTACTTC.

The V gene is TRBV19, the J gene TRBJ1-1, with D unclear. Looked up from germline, CDR1 is LNHDA and CDR2 is SQIVND (reference sequence). Trimming cost V 2 bases and J 0 bases, with 7 bases left between them. This CDR3 contains 14 residues. CDR3 nucleotides: TGTGCCAGTAGTATAACAAACATGAACACTGAAGCTTTCTTT. This encodes CASSITNMNTEAFF.